The present TCR beta chain was sequenced within a study of T-cell reconstitution after alpha-beta-depleted transplantation in children. There are many counts of this clonotype. Researchers prepared the TCRbeta library using unique molecular identifiers, the study reports. Each CDR3 protein gets one entry after TCRdb re-called the PCR reads with MiXCR. Of 250,000 to 350,000 distinct CDR3 sequences in the sample, about 10% were seen once. CDR1 and CDR2 from the germline V gene are LNHDA and SQIVND (reference sequence). The CDR3 covers 13 residues. Trimming took 9 bases from V and 3 from J; bases not matched to a gene: 7.

This sequence was found in a human donor who donated a stem cell graft to a child with SCID. Sample: PBMCs from the stem cell graft donor, taken from the stem cell graft. This chain links TRBV19 with TRBJ2-7, with TRBD1 matching 8 bases. This CDR3 reads CASSGTGSYEQYF. DNA of the CDR3: TGTGCCAGCTCCGGGACAGGTAGCTACGAGCAGTACTTC.